Listed below are T cell receptor beta chains from one sample, sequenced in a study of blood T cell repertoires in COVID-19. Sequenced by immunoSEQ multiplex PCR; TCRdb stores in-frame clones only, minus some. The table has about 220,000 clones, 80% to 85% seen once; the top ten hold around 2%. Sequencing input: peripheral blood. The receptors were gathered from a woman aged 55-69 years with acute or convalescent COVID-19. Both conserved end residues are part of each CDR3. Each record gives: V gene, CDR3 length, J gene, clone size, D gene, CDR3 DNA, CDR3 protein. A D gene is named only where the DNA matches it firmly. Size values are once, few and many counts, or a class for expanded clones, and some rows have none.

v_call: TRBV5-5
cdr3_length: 15
j_call: TRBJ2-3
clone_size: NA
d_call: TRBD2
cdr3_nt: TGTGCCAGCAGCTCGCTGACTAGCCTGCCAGATACGCAGTATTTT
cdr3_aa: CASSSLTSLPDTQYF

v_call: TRBV9
cdr3_length: 15
j_call: TRBJ1-6
clone_size: NA
d_call: NA
cdr3_nt: TGTGCCAGCAGCGTAGGGTCGGGTTATAATTCACCCCTCCACTTT
cdr3_aa: CASSVGSGYNSPLHF

v_call: TRBV30
cdr3_length: 13
j_call: TRBJ1-2
clone_size: NA
d_call: NA
cdr3_nt: TGTGCCTGGAGTTCGGGCGGACTCTATGGCTACACCTTC
cdr3_aa: CAWSSGGLYGYTF

v_call: TRBV2
cdr3_length: 15
j_call: TRBJ1-2
clone_size: NA
d_call: NA
cdr3_nt: TGTGCCAGCAGAGGTCTTGGGGGACTCAACTATGGCTACACCTTC
cdr3_aa: CASRGLGGLNYGYTF

v_call: TRBV4-1
cdr3_length: 14
j_call: TRBJ2-5
clone_size: once
d_call: NA
cdr3_nt: TGCGCCAGCAGCCAAGCAGCGGCGGTAGAGACCCAGTACTTC
cdr3_aa: CASSQAAAVETQYF

v_call: TRBV28
cdr3_length: 15
j_call: TRBJ2-3
clone_size: NA
d_call: NA
cdr3_nt: TGTGCCAGCAGTTTTCGGGGTCCTAGCACAGATACGCAGTATTTT
cdr3_aa: CASSFRGPSTDTQYF

v_call: TRBV5-3
cdr3_length: 18
j_call: TRBJ2-7
clone_size: NA
d_call: NA
cdr3_nt: TGTGCCAGAACGGTACAGGGTAGGTGGAAAGTAATAATCTACGAGCAGTACTTC
cdr3_aa: CARTVQGRWKVIIYEQYF

v_call: TRBV19
cdr3_length: 17
j_call: TRBJ1-6
clone_size: NA
d_call: NA
cdr3_nt: TGTGCCAGTAGTTCCATCCTCACGAGCTCCTATAATTCACCCCTCCACTTT
cdr3_aa: CASSSILTSSYNSPLHF

v_call: TRBV11-1
cdr3_length: 14
j_call: TRBJ2-7
clone_size: NA
d_call: TRBD1
cdr3_nt: TGTGCCAGCAGCCCAGGGGACAGGGGGCGAGAGCAGTACTTC
cdr3_aa: CASSPGDRGREQYF

v_call: TRBV27
cdr3_length: 13
j_call: TRBJ1-2
clone_size: NA
d_call: TRBD1
cdr3_nt: TGTGCCAGCGCAACGACAGGGGTGGGTGGCTACACCTTC
cdr3_aa: CASATTGVGGYTF

v_call: TRBV27
cdr3_length: 14
j_call: TRBJ1-6
clone_size: NA
d_call: NA
cdr3_nt: TGTGCCAGCAGATTCAGCTCCTATAATTCACCCCTCCACTTT
cdr3_aa: CASRFSSYNSPLHF

v_call: TRBV4-1
cdr3_length: 15
j_call: TRBJ2-7
clone_size: NA
d_call: NA
cdr3_nt: TGCGCCAGCAGCCGGAACCTGGACAGAGCGGGGGAGCAGTACTTC
cdr3_aa: CASSRNLDRAGEQYF

v_call: TRBV27
cdr3_length: 16
j_call: TRBJ1-4
clone_size: NA
d_call: NA
cdr3_nt: TGTGCCAGCAGTTCCCAACACGTCCCAACTAATGAAAAACTGTTTTTT
cdr3_aa: CASSSQHVPTNEKLFF

v_call: TRBV9
cdr3_length: 13
j_call: TRBJ2-3
clone_size: NA
d_call: NA
cdr3_nt: TGTGCCAGCAGCGTAGAAATCCGAGATACGCAGTATTTT
cdr3_aa: CASSVEIRDTQYF

v_call: TRBV6-6
cdr3_length: 15
j_call: TRBJ2-1
clone_size: once
d_call: TRBD2
cdr3_nt: TGTGCCAGCAGTTACTCGGCGGGGGGGGCCAATGAGCAGTTCTTC
cdr3_aa: CASSYSAGGANEQFF

v_call: TRBV27
cdr3_length: 11
j_call: TRBJ2-7
clone_size: NA
d_call: NA
cdr3_nt: TGTGCCAGCAGAACTACCTACGAGCAGTACTTC
cdr3_aa: CASRTTYEQYF

v_call: TRBV5-1
cdr3_length: 13
j_call: TRBJ2-7
clone_size: NA
d_call: NA
cdr3_nt: TGCGCCAGCAGCTTAGGCGGAACCTACGAGCAGTACTTC
cdr3_aa: CASSLGGTYEQYF

v_call: TRBV24-1
cdr3_length: 17
j_call: TRBJ1-1
clone_size: NA
d_call: NA
cdr3_nt: TGTGCCTCTCACACAGGCGAATACCTCAACATGAACACTGAAGCTTTCTTT
cdr3_aa: CASHTGEYLNMNTEAFF

v_call: TRBV2
cdr3_length: 15
j_call: TRBJ2-1
clone_size: NA
d_call: TRBD1
cdr3_nt: TGTGCCAGCAGAAACACAGGGGTTTATATCAATGAGCAGTTCTTC
cdr3_aa: CASRNTGVYINEQFF

v_call: TRBV19
cdr3_length: 13
j_call: TRBJ1-2
clone_size: NA
d_call: NA
cdr3_nt: TGTGCCAGTAGTACGTCACAGACCGTCGGCTACACCTTC
cdr3_aa: CASSTSQTVGYTF

v_call: TRBV18
cdr3_length: 15
j_call: TRBJ1-3
clone_size: NA
d_call: TRBD1
cdr3_nt: TGTGCCAGCTCACCAGACAGGGTCCCTGGAAACACCATATATTTT
cdr3_aa: CASSPDRVPGNTIYF

v_call: TRBV6-1
cdr3_length: 15
j_call: TRBJ1-1
clone_size: NA
d_call: NA
cdr3_nt: TGTGCCAGCAGTGATTGGGTCGGAGAGAACACTGAAGCTTTCTTT
cdr3_aa: CASSDWVGENTEAFF

v_call: TRBV11-3
cdr3_length: 13
j_call: TRBJ2-2
clone_size: NA
d_call: NA
cdr3_nt: TGTGCCAGCAGCCCCGGAGTCACCGGGGAGCTGTTTTTT
cdr3_aa: CASSPGVTGELFF

v_call: TRBV6-5
cdr3_length: 15
j_call: TRBJ2-7
clone_size: NA
d_call: TRBD1
cdr3_nt: TGTGCCAGCAGTTATTTCCGGGACAGGGGAACCGAGCAGTACTTC
cdr3_aa: CASSYFRDRGTEQYF

v_call: TRBV4-1
cdr3_length: 15
j_call: TRBJ2-2
clone_size: once
d_call: TRBD2
cdr3_nt: TGCGCCAGCAGCCCCCTAGCGGGGATGACCGGGGAGCTGTTTTTT
cdr3_aa: CASSPLAGMTGELFF

v_call: TRBV4-2
cdr3_length: 18
j_call: TRBJ2-3
clone_size: NA
d_call: TRBD2
cdr3_nt: TGTGCCAGCAGCTGGTCACTAGCGGGGGGGCATCGCGCAGATACGCAGTATTTT
cdr3_aa: CASSWSLAGGHRADTQYF

v_call: TRBV6-6
cdr3_length: 13
j_call: TRBJ1-4
clone_size: NA
d_call: NA
cdr3_nt: TGTGCCAGCAGGGGCGCAGGGTGGGAAAAACTGTTTTTT
cdr3_aa: CASRGAGWEKLFF

v_call: TRBV19
cdr3_length: 13
j_call: TRBJ1-2
clone_size: NA
d_call: NA
cdr3_nt: TGTGCCAGTAGTACTACAGCTAACTATGGCTACACCTTC
cdr3_aa: CASSTTANYGYTF

v_call: TRBV25-1
cdr3_length: 18
j_call: TRBJ2-1
clone_size: NA
d_call: NA
cdr3_nt: TGTGCCAGCAGCGAATCGCCCGGAGCAGGGTTTGCCTACAATGAGCAGTTCTTC
cdr3_aa: CASSESPGAGFAYNEQFF

v_call: TRBV19
cdr3_length: 14
j_call: TRBJ2-7
clone_size: NA
d_call: TRBD1
cdr3_nt: TGTGCCAGTAGTCAGGGGACAGGGAAAAACGAGCAGTACTTC
cdr3_aa: CASSQGTGKNEQYF

v_call: TRBV24-1
cdr3_length: 19
j_call: TRBJ1-6
clone_size: NA
d_call: TRBD1
cdr3_nt: TGTGCCACCAGTGATTTGGAAGACAGGGGGATCTTTGGAGGATCACCCCTCCACTTT
cdr3_aa: CATSDLEDRGIFGGSPLHF

v_call: TRBV29-1
cdr3_length: 13
j_call: TRBJ2-1
clone_size: NA
d_call: TRBD1
cdr3_nt: TGCAGCGTTCAAAGGACAGGGGGAAGAGAGCAGTTCTTC
cdr3_aa: CSVQRTGGREQFF

v_call: TRBV6-5
cdr3_length: 12
j_call: TRBJ2-7
clone_size: NA
d_call: NA
cdr3_nt: TGTGCCAGTGCTAGCGTAGGCTACGAGCAGTACTTC
cdr3_aa: CASASVGYEQYF

v_call: TRBV5-1
cdr3_length: 15
j_call: TRBJ1-6
clone_size: NA
d_call: NA
cdr3_nt: TGCGCCAGCAGACCATGGGGCATCTCGAATTCACCCCTCCACTTT
cdr3_aa: CASRPWGISNSPLHF

v_call: TRBV6-5
cdr3_length: 14
j_call: TRBJ2-3
clone_size: once
d_call: TRBD1
cdr3_nt: TGTGCCAGCAGACCGGGACAGACGAGAGATACGCAGTATTTT
cdr3_aa: CASRPGQTRDTQYF

v_call: TRBV10-3
cdr3_length: 16
j_call: TRBJ1-1
clone_size: NA
d_call: NA
cdr3_nt: TGTGCCATCAGTGAGTCGAGTACAGGGATGAACACTGAAGCTTTCTTT
cdr3_aa: CAISESSTGMNTEAFF